Following are 18 T cell receptor beta chains from one sample sequenced in a study of spatial heterogeneity in lung cancer. Study-wide points: Expanded intratumoral alpha and beta TCR counts tracked tumor mutation counts.

For these TCRs, the target antigens are not known. TCRdb re-derived calls from the 5' RACE reads in MiXCR, one entry per CDR3 protein. Of fewer than 5,000 distinct CDR3 sequences listed, about 8% are singletons. Regarding time point: sample taken at primary tumor resection. The sample consisted of lung tumor tissue, taken at surgery. These receptors came from a male donor with early-stage non-small cell lung cancer.

The sample holds many counts of this clonotype. J is TRBJ2-7 and V is TRBV20-1; 8 bases agree with TRBD2. The V segment lost 1 base and the J segment 3 bases; nucleotides outside the gene matches: 5. The CDR3 length is 14 residues. Germline V gene data show CDR1 as DFQATT and CDR2 as SNEGSKA (reference sequence). The CDR3: CSARVTSGLYEQYF. Written as DNA, the CDR3 is TGCAGTGCTAGAGTAACTAGCGGACTCTACGAGCAGTACTTC.

Within the sample, this clonotype is large. The chain combines TRBV29-1 with TRBJ2-3, with no clear D. V shed 7 bases and J shed 7 bases, with 12 bases lying between them. Looked up from germline, CDR1 is SQVTM and CDR2 is ANQGSEA. The CDR3 totals 11 residues. CDR3 in amino acids: CSAWNLNTQYF. The CDR3 bases are TGCAGCGCCTGGAATTTGAATACGCAGTATTTT.

This clonotype has only a few counts. The V call is TRBV7-2, the J call TRBJ2-1, with TRBD2 matching over 8 bases. CDR1 and CDR2 (germline): SGHTA, FQGNSA. V shed 5 bases and J 2 bases; nucleotides not matched to a gene: 11. The length of the CDR3 is 17 residues. CDR3 in DNA: TGTGCCAGCAGCCTCCAGAGCGGAGCGGGAGCCTACAATGAGCAGTTCTTC. Translating it yields CASSLQSGAGAYNEQFF.

This clonotype was detected only a few times. CDR3 nucleotides: TGTGCCAGCAGCCGCCTGGACAGGGGGACTGAAGCTTTCTTT. Translated, it gives CASSRLDRGTEAFF. The chain couples TRBV3-1 to TRBJ1-1; 10 bases are a match to TRBD1. V shed 4 bases, J shed 5 bases, and the junction held 4 bases outside the gene matches. Germline values: CDR1 LGHDT, CDR2 YNNKEL (reference sequence). The CDR3 length is 14 residues.

The CDR3 sequence: CASSPKQGQPQHF. The CDR3 coding sequence is TGTGCCAGCTCACCCAAACAGGGTCAGCCCCAGCATTTT. This sequence joins TRBV18 and TRBJ1-5, with a weak D call TRBD1 (6 bases). This CDR3 spans 13 amino acids. The V end was cut by 3 bases, the J end by 6 bases, with 9 bases between. CDR1 KGHSH and CDR2 LQKENI come from the germline V gene.

This clonotype rates as medium-sized. This chain joins TRBV4-2 and TRBJ2-1; TRBD1 or TRBD2 may be the D gene (5 bases each). The germline V gene encodes CDR1 LGHNA and CDR2 YNFKEQ. The CDR3 extends over 16 amino acids. Trimming removed 0 bases at V and 7 bases at J, with 16 bases between. The CDR3 sequence is CASSQEEGQGGNEQFF. The CDR3 DNA reads as TGTGCCAGCAGCCAAGAAGAGGGTCAGGGCGGGAATGAGCAGTTCTTC.

This chain connects TRBV6-5 to TRBJ1-5; 7 nucleotides agree with TRBD1. CDR1 is MNHEY, CDR2 SVGAGI, per germline. V was pared by 8 bases and J by 4 bases, with 11 bases of the junction left unmatched. The length of the CDR3 is 15 residues. CDR3 sequence reads: CASRTGQLPNQPQHF. The CDR3, as DNA: TGTGCCAGCCGGACAGGTCAATTGCCGAATCAGCCCCAGCATTTT.

This clonotype was detected ten times or more. This rearrangement joins TRBV3-1 to TRBJ2-5; 10 positions match TRBD2. Trimming cost V 0 bases and J 4 bases; bases outside gene matches: 5. Germline CDR1 reads LGHDT; CDR2 reads YNNKEL (reference sequence). The length of the CDR3 is 16 residues. DNA of the CDR3: TGTGCCAGCAGCCAAGATCGGCTAGCGGGGGTAGAGACCCAGTACTTC. As protein: CASSQDRLAGVETQYF.

This clonotype was detected ten times or more. A read error may account for a junction end that differs from germline. The chain recombines TRBV7-2 with TRBJ2-7, with D possibly TRBD2 on 5 matching bases. Germline V gene data show CDR1 as SGHTA and CDR2 as FQGNSA. CDR3 size: 14 residues. The CDR3 protein is CASSLVASSDEQYF. The DNA of the CDR3 is TGTGCCAGCAGCTTAGTCGCTAGCTCCGACGAGCAGTACTTC.

This clonotype appeared many times. The chain joins TRBV18 to TRBJ2-5; D is unresolved. The CDR3 consists of 15 residues. In germline, CDR1 is KGHSH, CDR2 LQKENI. V shed 6 bases and J shed 4 bases, with 18 bases lying between them. CDR3 sequence: CASSRLQDRSETQYF. For the CDR3, the DNA is TGTGCCAGCTCCCGGCTGCAGGATCGGTCAGAGACCCAGTACTTC.

This clonotype was recorded many times. The rearrangement uses TRBV4-1 and TRBJ1-2; D gene unclear. This CDR3 contains 15 residues. Deletions cut 1 base from V and 0 bases from J, with 9 bases between. Germline CDR1 and CDR2: MGHRA and YSYEKL. This CDR3 reads CASSQGGGANYGYTF. Written as DNA, the CDR3 is TGCGCCAGCAGCCAAGGCGGCGGAGCTAACTATGGCTACACCTTC.

This clonotype is medium-sized by share. Written as DNA, the CDR3 is TGTGCCAGCAGTTTAACTCCCCCTACAGACAGCTATGGCTACACCTTC. Encoded protein: CASSLTPPTDSYGYTF. V is TRBV12-3 or TRBV12-4 and J is TRBJ1-2; possibly TRBD1 for D (5 bases). Between the trimmed V and J ends, which lost 2 bases and 4 bases, there was a span of 17 bases. The CDR3 is 16 amino acids.

The sample holds many counts of this clonotype. This chain links TRBV12-3 or TRBV12-4 with TRBJ2-1; D gene ambiguous. The CDR3 loop spans 15 amino acids. With 1 base removed from V and 0 bases from J, the gap between germline ends came to 7 bases. CDR3 bases: TGTGCCAGCAGTTTAGGGCATGCCTCCTACAATGAGCAGTTCTTC. Residues: CASSLGHASYNEQFF.

This clonotype showed up just a few times. CDR3 DNA sequence: TGTGCCAGCAGCTTCCAAGAGACCCAGTACTTC. Translating it yields CASSFQETQYF. The rearrangement joins TRBV5-6 to TRBJ2-5; D gene ambiguous. Per the germline V gene, CDR1 is SGHDT and CDR2 is YYEEEE. The CDR3 extends over 11 amino acids. V lost 2 bases and J 1 base, leaving 0 bases between the germline ends.

This clonotype appeared many times. This chain joins TRBV28 and TRBJ1-6; a weak D match, TRBD1 (5 bases). The germline gives CDR1 MDHEN, CDR2 SYDVKM. V was cut by 4 bases and J by 6 bases, with 13 bases left in between. CDR3 size: 15 residues. The CDR3: CASSSPRGFNSPLHF. The CDR3, as DNA: TGTGCCAGCAGTTCCCCCCGGGGGTTTAATTCACCCCTCCACTTT.

This clonotype is medium-sized in the sample. The chain is built from TRBV20-1 and TRBJ2-3; maybe TRBD1 (9 bases). V lost 5 bases to trimming and J lost 8 bases, with 20 bases between them. The germline V gene encodes CDR1 DFQATT and CDR2 SNEGSKA (reference sequence). The CDR3 has 14 amino acids. CDR3 nucleotides: TGCAGTGCTGGATTAGCGGGGACAGGGTCTACGCAGTATTTT. It yields the protein CSAGLAGTGSTQYF.

Note on this clonotype: A much larger clone sits a single nucleotide away, making a read error possible. This chain connects TRBV5-4 to TRBJ2-7; D is unclear. Germline V lookup: CDR1 SGHNT, CDR2 YYREEE (reference sequence). The CDR3 contains 15 residues. CDR3 loop: CASNLNPAPPYEQYF. Here the CDR3 DNA reads TGTGCCAGCAACTTGAATCCAGCGCCCCCCTACGAGCAGTACTTC.

This clonotype was found many times. The rearrangement joins TRBV27 to TRBJ1-5; tentative D call: TRBD1 (6 bases). In germline, CDR1 is MNHEY, CDR2 SMNVEV (reference sequence). V shed 5 bases and J shed 5 bases, with 10 bases lying between them. The CDR3 extends over 13 amino acids. The CDR3 is CASSRGADQPQHF. The CDR3 DNA sequence: TGTGCCAGCAGTCGGGGGGCCGATCAGCCCCAGCATTTT.